Sequencing of this T cell receptor beta chain was carried out in a study of OX40 agonist ivuxolimab in advanced cancers. Looked up from germline, CDR1 is MDHEN and CDR2 is SYDVKM. The CDR3 runs 11 residues. Between the trimmed V and J ends, which lost 7 bases and 4 bases, there was a span of 7 bases. The repertoire was sequenced with immunoSEQ multiplex PCR; TCRdb's copy has only in-frame clones and lacks some. The table records about 96,000 clones, roughly 88% of them present only once. The chain links TRBV28 to TRBJ1-2; D gene uncertain. The specimen was CD4+ or CD8+ T cells sorted from blood, collected in a trial of the OX40 agonist ivuxolimab. The sequence was obtained from an adult with an advanced solid tumor such as melanoma, head and neck, liver or kidney cancer. In nucleotides, the CDR3 is TGTGCCAGCACCTCCTTCTATGGCTACACCTTC. It translates to CASTSFYGYTF.